Below, 3 T cell receptor beta chains from the same sample are listed, as sequenced in a study of T-cell memory formation after mild COVID-19. TCRdb independently ran MiXCR on the 5' RACE reads; one entry per CDR3 protein. The sample holds 300,000 to 400,000 distinct CDR3 sequences, 25% to 30% seen once. Sequenced input: PBMCs or a T cell subset sorted from them (not recorded which). These receptors originate from an adult woman who had mild COVID-19 (a few samples of this study predate the infection). Cell type and time point are not known.

The chain employs TRBV10-3 and TRBJ2-3, with D maybe TRBD2 (7 bases). Trimming took 0 bases from V and 3 from J, leaving 13 bases between them. Germline CDR1 is ENHRY and CDR2 is SYGVKD. The CDR3 totals 16 residues. The CDR3 DNA is TGTGCCATCAGTGAGTCGATTGCGGGGGCTACAGATACGCAGTATTTT. Encoded protein: CAISESIAGATDTQYF.

This clonotype was seen only a few times. A much more abundant neighbour one base away suggests this may be a read error. The V call is TRBV20-1, the J call TRBJ2-3, with 7 bases that match TRBD2. Germline CDR1 reads DFQATT; CDR2 reads SNEGSKA (reference sequence). The length of the CDR3 is 19 residues. The CDR3 region has the DNA TGCAGTGCTAGAGATGTAAGGCGAAGCGGGGTTTATTCCACATATACGCAGTATTTT. Protein sequence: CSARDVRRSGVYSTYTQYF.

The CDR3 here is CASSLGLDLQETQYF. The CDR3, as DNA: TGTGCCAGCAGTTTAGGGCTGGACTTGCAAGAGACCCAGTACTTC. The V and J genes are TRBV12-3 or TRBV12-4 and TRBJ2-5; tentatively, D is TRBD2 (5 bases). The CDR3 is 15 residues long. V was cut by 1 base and J by 2 bases, with 11 bases left in between.